The rows below give T cell receptor beta chains drawn from one sample of a study of blood T cell repertoires in COVID-19. The table came from immunoSEQ multiplex PCR; TCRdb's copy has only in-frame clones and leaves some out. Of hundreds of thousands of clones in the sample, approximately 90% are singletons; the top ten hold just under 7%. Sequencing input: peripheral blood. These receptors came from a woman between 25 and 40 years old who had recovered from COVID-19. Each CDR3 is given with its conserved first and last residue. Each record gives: clone size, J gene, V gene, D gene, CDR3 DNA, CDR3 protein. The D gene is left open where the match is weak. Rows give clone size only sometimes, using once, few, many, or a class for an expanded clone.

NA TRBJ1-2 TRBV6-1 TRBD1 TGTGCCAGCAGTGAAGCCGGGACAGACCGTGGCTACACCTTC CASSEAGTDRGYTF
NA TRBJ1-1 TRBV30 TRBD1 TGTGCCTGGAGTGGACAGGGGGGTCACACTGAAGCTTTCTTT CAWSGQGGHTEAFF
few TRBJ1-1 TRBV13 NA TGTGCCAGCAGCTTACAGGGATACACTGAAGCTTTCTTT CASSLQGYTEAFF
NA TRBJ2-7 TRBV11-3 NA TGTGCCAGCAGCTTAGGTGCCTCGACGGGGGAGCAGTACTTC CASSLGASTGEQYF
NA TRBJ1-1 TRBV29-1 TRBD1 TGCAGCGGGTCTCAGGGGGTCAACACTGAAGCTTTCTTT CSGSQGVNTEAFF
NA TRBJ2-2 TRBV6-1 TRBD2 TGTGCCAGCAGAAGCGGGGTCAGTGATTATGCGGAGCTGTTTTTT CASRSGVSDYAELFF
NA TRBJ2-3 TRBV5-1 TRBD2 TGCGCCAGCAGCCCCGGAGCGGGGGGCTCGTCCAGCACAGATACGCAGTATTTT CASSPGAGGSSSTDTQYF
NA TRBJ2-3 TRBV5-4 NA TGTGCCAGCAGCTTCGGGGGGCAGACAGATACGCAGTATTTT CASSFGGQTDTQYF
NA TRBJ1-1 TRBV9 NA TGTGCCAGCAGCGTAGGTAGGGGTGGCGACCCTGAAGCTTTCTTT CASSVGRGGDPEAFF
once TRBJ2-3 TRBV6-2/TRBV6-3 TRBD2 TGTGCCAGCAGTTCAGCGGGGGGGAGGAGTACAGATACGCAGTATTTT CASSSAGGRSTDTQYF
few TRBJ2-2 TRBV28 NA TGTGCCAGCAGTTTAGCAGCGCGAGGGGAGCTGTTTTTT CASSLAARGELFF
NA TRBJ1-1 TRBV7-9 NA TGTGCCAGCAGCCGGGACACTGGGCCTGAAGCTTTCTTT CASSRDTGPEAFF
once TRBJ2-7 TRBV6-5 NA TGTGCCAGCAGTTACAGTGACAGTTCCTACGAGCAGTACTTC CASSYSDSSYEQYF
NA TRBJ2-1 TRBV3-1/TRBV3-2 TRBD2 TGTGCCAGCAGCCAAGATAGAAGGCTAGCGGTCCCTAGGGGAAACAATGAGCAGTTCTTC CASSQDRRLAVPRGNNEQFF
NA TRBJ2-2 TRBV7-8 NA TGTGCCAGCAGCCTGTGGACTGATGCGAACACCGGGGAGCTGTTTTTT CASSLWTDANTGELFF
once TRBJ1-3 TRBV28 NA TGTGCCAGCAGTTTAACAGCCAACTCTGGAAACACCATATATTTT CASSLTANSGNTIYF
NA TRBJ2-7 TRBV6-5 TRBD2 TGTGCCACTCGCCGGGAGGGCTATACTTACGAGCAGTACTTC CATRREGYTYEQYF
NA TRBJ2-5 TRBV5-1 TRBD2 TGCGCCAGCAGCTTGGCGGGACTAGCGGGGGGCGGGGAGACCCAGTACTTC CASSLAGLAGGGETQYF
once TRBJ1-1 TRBV5-6 TRBD1 TGTGCCAGCAGCTTGGGGACAGGGAAGACTGAAGCTTTCTTT CASSLGTGKTEAFF
few TRBJ2-7 TRBV7-2 TRBD1 TGTGCCAGCAGCCACGCCGGGACAGGGAACTACGAGCAGTACTTC CASSHAGTGNYEQYF
NA TRBJ2-7 TRBV7-9 NA TGTGCCAGCAGCTTATTATACGAGCAGTACTTC CASSLLYEQYF
few TRBJ1-1 TRBV5-4 NA TGTGCCAGCACCCATGATCCAGGGTCAAACACTGAAGCTTTCTTT CASTHDPGSNTEAFF
NA TRBJ1-2 TRBV4-1 TRBD1 TGCGCCAGCAGCCGCTGGGACAGGGTAGATGGCTACACCTTC CASSRWDRVDGYTF
once TRBJ2-7 TRBV10-3 TRBD1 TGTGCCATCAGTGAGACGGACAGGGGGCGACCCTACTACGAGCAGTACTTC CAISETDRGRPYYEQYF
once TRBJ2-7 TRBV5-1 NA TGCGCCAGCAGCGGCCGGGAGTCCTACGAGCAGTACTTC CASSGRESYEQYF
NA TRBJ2-1 TRBV6-2/TRBV6-3 TRBD2 TGTGCCAGCAGTTACCATCTAGCGGGGGGGGACTACAATGAGCAGTTCTTC CASSYHLAGGDYNEQFF
NA TRBJ1-4 TRBV14 NA TGTGCCAGCAGCCAAGAGGAACAGACTAATGAAAAACTGTTTTTT CASSQEEQTNEKLFF
NA TRBJ2-7 TRBV4-3 TRBD1 TGCGCCAGCATAACCCCGACAGGGAGCTACGAGCAGTACTTC CASITPTGSYEQYF
NA TRBJ1-2 TRBV7-3 NA TGTGCCAGCAGCCCAACGGGCGGGGACCCTAGAAACTATGGCTACACCTTC CASSPTGGDPRNYGYTF
NA TRBJ1-2 TRBV4-1 TRBD1 TGCGCCAGCAGCCAATCGGACAGGGTAGAAGGCTACACCTTC CASSQSDRVEGYTF
NA TRBJ2-3 TRBV5-5 TRBD2 TGTGCCAGCAGCCACGTGCTAGCGGGGAGTAGCACAGATACGCAGTATTTT CASSHVLAGSSTDTQYF
NA TRBJ1-1 TRBV19 NA TGTGCCAGTAGTATCCACGAAGAGTCTGAAGCTTTCTTT CASSIHEESEAFF
NA TRBJ1-1 TRBV9 TRBD1 TGTGCCAGCAGCCTCCGCCGGGACAGGGACCCTGAAGCTTTCTTT CASSLRRDRDPEAFF
NA TRBJ2-1 TRBV5-1 TRBD1 TGCGCCAGCAGCTGGAGGACAGGGTGGAACAATGAGCAGTTCTTC CASSWRTGWNNEQFF
NA TRBJ1-2 TRBV14 TRBD1 TGTGCCAGCAGCCCAGGGGGCTATGGCTACACCTTC CASSPGGYGYTF
NA TRBJ2-5 TRBV5-1 NA TGCGCCAGCAGCTGGGCCCTCCCCCTTCAGTACTTC CASSWALPLQYF
NA TRBJ2-1 TRBV29-1 NA TGCAGCGTTGAAGATCCCGGGACTGGTCCTTGGAATGAGCAGTTCTTC CSVEDPGTGPWNEQFF
NA TRBJ1-3 TRBV28 NA TGTGCCAGCAGCCCCCAGGCCCCTGGAAACACCATATATTTT CASSPQAPGNTIYF
NA TRBJ2-1 TRBV4-3 NA TGCGCCAGCAGCCAAGTCGAGGGCCGGAATGAGCAGTTCTTC CASSQVEGRNEQFF
NA TRBJ2-3 TRBV4-3 NA TGCGCCAGCAGCCAAGTGGCAGGATTCACAGATACGCAGTATTTT CASSQVAGFTDTQYF
NA TRBJ1-1 TRBV28 NA TGTGCCAGCAGACAGGAACAGGGATATAACACTGAAGCTTTCTTT CASRQEQGYNTEAFF
NA TRBJ2-1 TRBV28 TRBD1 TGTGCCAGCACCCGAACCGGGACAGGGGCCAATGAGCAGTTCTTC CASTRTGTGANEQFF
once TRBJ1-4 TRBV19 TRBD1 TGTGCCAGTAGTATAGCCGGACAGGGGGGTGAAAAACTGTTTTTT CASSIAGQGGEKLFF
NA TRBJ1-3 TRBV2 NA TGTGCCAGCACGCAGGGGCAGGTCTCTGGAAACACCATATATTTT CASTQGQVSGNTIYF
NA TRBJ2-1 TRBV10-1 NA TGCGCCAGCAGTGAGTCTCGGGGGGCGAATGAGCAGTTCTTC CASSESRGANEQFF
NA TRBJ1-6 TRBV7-3 NA TGTGCCAGCAGCTTAGGGGGCCGCTCGCATAATTCACCCCTCCACTTT CASSLGGRSHNSPLHF
NA TRBJ1-1 TRBV7-2 NA TGTGCCAGCAGCTTAGGGCCGGGGATGGAGACTGAAGCTTTCTTT CASSLGPGMETEAFF
NA TRBJ2-1 TRBV5-6 TRBD1 TGTGCCAGCAGCAGACAGGGGGCTATGAATGAGCAGTTCTTC CASSRQGAMNEQFF